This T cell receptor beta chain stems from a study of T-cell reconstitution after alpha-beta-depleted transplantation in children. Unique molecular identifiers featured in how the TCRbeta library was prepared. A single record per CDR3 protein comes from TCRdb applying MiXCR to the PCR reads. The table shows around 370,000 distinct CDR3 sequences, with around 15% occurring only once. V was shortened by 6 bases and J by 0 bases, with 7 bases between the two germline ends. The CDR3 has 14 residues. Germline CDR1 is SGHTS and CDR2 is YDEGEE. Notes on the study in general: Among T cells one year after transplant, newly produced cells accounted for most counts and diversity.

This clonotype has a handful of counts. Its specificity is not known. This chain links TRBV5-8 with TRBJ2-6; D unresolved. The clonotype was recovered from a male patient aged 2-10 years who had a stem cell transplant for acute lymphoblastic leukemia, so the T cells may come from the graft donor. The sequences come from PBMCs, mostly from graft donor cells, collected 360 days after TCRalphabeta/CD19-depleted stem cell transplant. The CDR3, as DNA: TGTGCCAGCACTCGTGTCTCTGGGGCCAACGTCCTGACTTTC. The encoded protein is CASTRVSGANVLTF.